One and the same sample provided the 11 T cell receptor beta chains below, sequenced in a study of regulatory T cells in long-lasting Graves disease. Combining iRepertoire HTBI primers with Arm-PCR of CDR3 regions, the authors built TCR beta libraries. TCRdb recomputed calls from the multiplex PCR reads with MiXCR, one row per CDR3 protein. The sample lists about 470,000 distinct CDR3 sequences; roughly 21% were seen once. Time point in this sample: persistent/refractory GD, antithyroid drugs over 5 years with positive TRAb. The authors made the TCR library using RNA they extracted from PBMCs. The sample in question was peripheral blood mononuclear cells (PBMCs), obtained when the disease was refractory, from a patient treated with antithyroid drugs. The receptors come from a female donor with Graves disease.

This clonotype was seen repeatedly, ten times or more. This rearrangement joins TRBV27 to TRBJ2-7; D ambiguous. CDR1 MNHEY and CDR2 SMNVEV come from the germline V gene (reference sequence). V lost 3 bases to trimming and J lost 2 bases, with 8 bases between them. The CDR3 contains 13 residues. DNA of the CDR3: TGTGCCAGCAGTTTTGCGGAAACCTACGAGCAGTACTTC. Translated: CASSFAETYEQYF.

The table lists this clonotype with a few counts. The J gene is TRBJ2-2, the V gene TRBV12-3 or TRBV12-4; unclear D gene. The CDR3 loop spans 17 amino acids. Trimming removed 2 bases at V and 6 bases at J, with 19 bases between. In DNA, the CDR3 is TGTGCCAGCAGTTTAAATGGGGTAGAGGTCTGGTCCGGGGAGCTGTTTTTT. Translation: CASSLNGVEVWSGELFF.

This clonotype came up many times. The chain recombines TRBV20-1 with TRBJ2-5, with TRBD2 matching 12 bases. The CDR3 runs to 15 residues. Unmatched junction bases numbered 4, after V lost 0 bases and J lost 5 bases. Germline CDR1 and CDR2: DFQATT and SNEGSKA (reference sequence). As DNA, the CDR3 is TGCAGTGCTAGAGATGTCCTAGCGGGAGGGGAGACCCAGTACTTC. It encodes CSARDVLAGGETQYF.

This clonotype was seen repeatedly, ten times or more. The rearrangement links TRBV5-1 to TRBJ1-1; TRBD1 matches at 7 bases. The CDR3 spans 15 residues. V was clipped by 5 bases and J by 3 bases; unmatched bases: 10. The germline V gene has CDR1 SGHRS and CDR2 YFSETQ. The CDR3 spells CASSEGQSLYTEAFF. CDR3 in DNA: TGCGCCAGCAGTGAGGGACAGAGCCTTTACACTGAAGCTTTCTTT.

This clonotype appeared many times. V gene TRBV2 combines with J gene TRBJ1-5; D uncertain. This CDR3 region has 15 residues. V was shortened by 0 bases and J by 1 base, with 7 bases between the two germline ends. Germline assignment: CDR1 SNHLY and CDR2 FYNNEI. The CDR3 DNA sequence: TGTGCCAGCAGTGAAGCCACAACAAGCAATCAGCCCCAGCATTTT. This codes for CASSEATTSNQPQHF. The full variable domain, completed using reference TRBV2 and TRBJ1-5, is EPEVTQTPSHQVTQMGQEVILRCVPISNHLYFYWYRQILGQKVEFLVSFYNNEISEKSEIFDDQFSVERPDGSNFTLKIRSTKLEDSAMYFCASSEATTSNQPQHFGDGTRLSIL.

This clonotype was recorded only once. V is TRBV6-1 and J is TRBJ2-5; 10 bases align to TRBD2. Germline-derived CDR1 and CDR2 are MNHNS and SASEGT. This CDR3 has 19 residues. J lost 5 bases, V lost 6 bases, and 21 bases had no gene match. The DNA of the CDR3 is TGTGCCAGCAGCCAAGACACGGCTAGCGGGGGCCAGGGTCGGGAGACCCAGTACTTC. Translated, it gives CASSQDTASGGQGRETQYF.

This clonotype has at least ten counts. This chain connects TRBV6-5 to TRBJ2-7; TRBD1 is a possible D gene (6 bases). The CDR3 loop spans 15 amino acids. The V end was cut by 4 bases, the J end by 5 bases, with 18 bases between. From germline, CDR1 is MNHEY and CDR2 SVGAGI. CDR3 sequence reads: CASSSADSFVNEQYF. Here the CDR3 DNA reads TGTGCCAGCAGTTCGGCGGACAGTTTTGTTAACGAGCAGTACTTC.

This chain connects TRBV15 to TRBJ2-5; TRBD1 matches at 7 bases. With 3 bases clipped from V and 4 bases from J, the junction kept 11 bases outside the gene matches. Germline V lookup: CDR1 LNHNV, CDR2 YYDKDF (reference sequence). This CDR3 has 16 residues. CDR3 DNA: TGTGCCACCAGCAGGGGAACTCATACAGGGGCAGAGACCCAGTACTTC. This encodes CATSRGTHTGAETQYF.

Ten or more counts support this clonotype. The chain employs TRBV28 and TRBJ2-7; TRBD1 is a possible D gene (6 bases). The germline V gene has CDR1 MDHEN and CDR2 SYDVKM. The CDR3 is 12 amino acids. Trimming shortened V by 8 bases and J by 2 bases, and 10 bases separated the two germline ends. The CDR3 DNA sequence: TGTGCCAGCCAGGACAGTACCTACGAGCAGTACTTC. Its translation: CASQDSTYEQYF.

The chain is built from TRBV7-2 and TRBJ1-1; D is unclear. CDR3 length equals 16 residues. Trimming took 2 bases from V and 4 from J, leaving 17 bases between them. Germline V CDR1 and CDR2: SGHTA, FQGNSA. The CDR3 DNA is TGTGCCAGCAGCTTAACAACCGTTATGGCAGCCACTGAAGCTTTCTTT. This codes for CASSLTTVMAATEAFF. Based on the CDR3 plus reference TRBV7-2 and TRBJ1-1, the full variable domain is GAGVSQSPSNKVTEKGKDVELRCDPISGHTALYWYRQSLGQGLEFLIYFQGNSAPDKSGLPSDRFSAERTGGSVSTLTIQRTQQEDSAVYLCASSLTTVMAATEAFFGQGTRLTVV.

As for this clonotype: Just one base apart from a much larger clone, this may be a read error. The chain links TRBV7-2 to TRBJ2-7, with D unresolved. CDR1 SGHTA and CDR2 FQGNSA come from the germline V gene. Trimming cost V 5 bases and J 5 bases, with 19 bases left between them. The CDR3 spans 15 residues. This CDR3 reads CASSPLVTREHEQYF. The CDR3, as DNA: TGTGCCAGCAGCCCGCTTGTGACAAGGGAACACGAGCAGTACTTC.